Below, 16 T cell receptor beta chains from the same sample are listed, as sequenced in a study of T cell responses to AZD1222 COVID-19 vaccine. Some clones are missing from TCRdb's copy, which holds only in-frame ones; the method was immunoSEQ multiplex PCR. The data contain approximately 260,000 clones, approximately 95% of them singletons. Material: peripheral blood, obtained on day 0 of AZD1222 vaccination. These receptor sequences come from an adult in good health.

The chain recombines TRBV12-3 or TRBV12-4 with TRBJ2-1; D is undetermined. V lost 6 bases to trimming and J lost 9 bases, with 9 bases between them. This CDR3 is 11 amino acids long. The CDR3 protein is CASSLQFEQFF. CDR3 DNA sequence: TGTGCCAGCAGCCTACAGTTTGAGCAGTTCTTC.

CDR3 region: CASSLLQGSTEAFF. The DNA for the CDR3 is TGTGCCAGCAGCCTCCTACAGGGGAGCACTGAAGCTTTCTTT. V is TRBV3-1 (or the pseudogene TRBV3-2) and J is TRBJ1-1, with 7 nucleotides matching TRBD1. CDR1 is LGHDT and CDR2 is YNNKEL in the germline V gene (reference sequence). V gave up 4 bases and J gave up 4 bases; unmatched junction bases: 6. CDR3 length: 14 amino acids.

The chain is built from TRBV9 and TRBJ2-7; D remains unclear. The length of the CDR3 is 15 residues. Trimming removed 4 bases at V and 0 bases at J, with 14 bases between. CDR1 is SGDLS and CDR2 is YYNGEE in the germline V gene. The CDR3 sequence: CASSNDPRSSYEQYF. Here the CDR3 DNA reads TGTGCCAGCAGCAATGACCCTAGGAGCTCCTACGAGCAGTACTTC.

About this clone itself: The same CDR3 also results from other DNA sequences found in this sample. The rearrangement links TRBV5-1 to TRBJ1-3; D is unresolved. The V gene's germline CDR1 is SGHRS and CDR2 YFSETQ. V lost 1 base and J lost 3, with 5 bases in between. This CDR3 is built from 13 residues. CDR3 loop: CASSLRSGNTIYF. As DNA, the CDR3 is TGCGCCAGCAGCTTGCGGAGTGGAAACACCATATATTTT.

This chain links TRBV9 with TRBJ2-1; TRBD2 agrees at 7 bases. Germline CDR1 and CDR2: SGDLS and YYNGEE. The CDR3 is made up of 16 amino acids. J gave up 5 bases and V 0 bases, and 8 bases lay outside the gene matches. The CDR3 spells CASSVGGRAMHNEQFF. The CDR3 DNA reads TGTGCCAGCAGCGTAGGAGGGAGGGCCATGCACAATGAGCAGTTCTTC.

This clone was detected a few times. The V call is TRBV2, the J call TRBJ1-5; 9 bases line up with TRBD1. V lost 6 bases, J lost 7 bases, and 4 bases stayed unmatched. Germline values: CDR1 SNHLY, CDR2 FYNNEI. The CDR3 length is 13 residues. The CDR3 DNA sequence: TGTGCCAGCAGCCCTACAGGGGGCCAGCCCCAGCATTTT. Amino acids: CASSPTGGQPQHF.

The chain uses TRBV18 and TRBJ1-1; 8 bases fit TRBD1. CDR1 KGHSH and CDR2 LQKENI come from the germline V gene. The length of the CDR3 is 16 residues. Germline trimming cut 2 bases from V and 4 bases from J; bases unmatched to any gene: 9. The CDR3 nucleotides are TGTGCCAGCTCACCAATTGGGACAGGCGCTCTCACTGAAGCTTTCTTT. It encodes CASSPIGTGALTEAFF.

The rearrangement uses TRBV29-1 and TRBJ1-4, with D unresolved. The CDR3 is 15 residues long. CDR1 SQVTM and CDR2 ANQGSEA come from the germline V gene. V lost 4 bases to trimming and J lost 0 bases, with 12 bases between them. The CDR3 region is CSVVAGFATNEKLFF. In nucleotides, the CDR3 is TGCAGCGTTGTAGCCGGGTTTGCAACTAATGAAAAACTGTTTTTT.

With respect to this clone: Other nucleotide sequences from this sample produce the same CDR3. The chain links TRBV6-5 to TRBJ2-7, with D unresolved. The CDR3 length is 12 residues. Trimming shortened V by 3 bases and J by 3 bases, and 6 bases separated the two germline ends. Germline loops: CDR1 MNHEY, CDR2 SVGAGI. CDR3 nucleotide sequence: TGTGCCAGCAGTTATCGAGGCTACGAGCAGTACTTC. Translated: CASSYRGYEQYF.

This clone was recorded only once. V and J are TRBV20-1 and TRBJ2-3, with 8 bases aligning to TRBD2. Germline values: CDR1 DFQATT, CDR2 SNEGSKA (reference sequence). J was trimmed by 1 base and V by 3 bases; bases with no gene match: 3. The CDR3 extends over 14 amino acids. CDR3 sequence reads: CSASSGAGTDTQYF. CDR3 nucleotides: TGCAGTGCTAGTAGCGGGGCTGGCACAGATACGCAGTATTTT.

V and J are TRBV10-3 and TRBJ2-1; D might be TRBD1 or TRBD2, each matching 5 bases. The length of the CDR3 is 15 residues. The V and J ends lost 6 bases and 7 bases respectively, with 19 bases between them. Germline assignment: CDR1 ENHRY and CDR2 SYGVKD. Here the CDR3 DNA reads TGTGCCATCAGCCCCAGTGAGTCGGGGCCTAATGAGCAGTTCTTC. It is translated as CAISPSESGPNEQFF.

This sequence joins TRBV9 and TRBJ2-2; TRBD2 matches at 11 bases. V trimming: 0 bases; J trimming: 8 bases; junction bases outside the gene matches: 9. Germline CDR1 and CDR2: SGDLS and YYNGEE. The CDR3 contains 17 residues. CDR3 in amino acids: CASSVASPSGRKGELFF. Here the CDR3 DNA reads TGTGCCAGCAGCGTAGCTAGCCCTAGCGGGAGGAAGGGGGAGCTGTTTTTT.

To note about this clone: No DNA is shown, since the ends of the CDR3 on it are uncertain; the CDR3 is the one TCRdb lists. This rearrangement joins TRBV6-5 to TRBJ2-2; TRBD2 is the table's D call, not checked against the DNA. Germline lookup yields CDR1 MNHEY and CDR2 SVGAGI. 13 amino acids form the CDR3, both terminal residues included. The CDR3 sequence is CASSSSNTGELFF.

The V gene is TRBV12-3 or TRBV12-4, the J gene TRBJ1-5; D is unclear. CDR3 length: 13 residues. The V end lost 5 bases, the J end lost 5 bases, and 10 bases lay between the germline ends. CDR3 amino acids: CASSPTHYQPQHF. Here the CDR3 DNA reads TGTGCCAGCAGTCCCACCCATTATCAGCCCCAGCATTTT.

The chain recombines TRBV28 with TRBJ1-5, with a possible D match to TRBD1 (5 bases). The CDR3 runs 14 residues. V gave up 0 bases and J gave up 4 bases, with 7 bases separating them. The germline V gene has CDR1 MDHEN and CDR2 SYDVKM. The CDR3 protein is CASSLWGRNQPQHF. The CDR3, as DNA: TGTGCCAGCAGTTTATGGGGGCGTAATCAGCCCCAGCATTTT.

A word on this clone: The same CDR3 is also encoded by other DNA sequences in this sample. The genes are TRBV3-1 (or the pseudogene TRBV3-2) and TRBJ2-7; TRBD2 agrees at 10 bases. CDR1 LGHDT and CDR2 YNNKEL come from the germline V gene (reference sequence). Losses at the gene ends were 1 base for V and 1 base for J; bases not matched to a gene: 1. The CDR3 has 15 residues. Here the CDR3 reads CASSQGLAGSYEQYF. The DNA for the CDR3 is TGTGCCAGCAGCCAAGGACTAGCGGGTTCCTACGAGCAGTACTTC.